Listed below are T cell receptor beta chains from one sample, sequenced in a study of cytomegalovirus exposure and HLA in healthy donors. Measured with immunoSEQ multiplex PCR; TCRdb has only the in-frame clones, and not every one. The sample carries 160,000 or so clones, approximately 76% recorded once. The material sequenced was PBMCs. These receptor sequences come from a man in his sixties in good health and CMV-seronegative. The CDR3 runs from the conserved cysteine through the conserved F or W. D genes are given only for firm matches. Clone size appears in some rows only: once, few, many, or a class for an expanded clone.

TRBJ1-5	NA	few	TRBV7-2	TGTGCCAGCAGCCGCGGCCTCCTTCTCAATCAGCCCCAGCATTTT	CASSRGLLLNQPQHF
TRBJ2-2	NA	NA	TRBV5-6	TGTGCCAGCAGCTTCGGGTCGACAGGACATACGACCGGGGAGCTGTTTTTT	CASSFGSTGHTTGELFF
TRBJ2-5	NA	few	TRBV7-9	TGTGCCAGCAGCTTGATCAGGTCGTCGATTCGGACCCAGTACTTC	CASSLIRSSIRTQYF
TRBJ2-1	NA	NA	TRBV28	TGTGCCAGCAGTTTTAGGTTGGACCACCTGAGGGATGAGCAGTTCTTC	CASSFRLDHLRDEQFF
TRBJ2-7	TRBD2	NA	TRBV9	TGTGCCAGCAGCGTAGCCCCGCTAGCGGACTCCTACGAGCAGTACTTC	CASSVAPLADSYEQYF
TRBJ1-5	TRBD1	NA	TRBV28	TGTGCCAGCAGGGGACAGCTTAGCAATCAGCCCCAGCATTTT	CASRGQLSNQPQHF
TRBJ1-1	NA	NA	TRBV29-1	TGCAGCGTTGAATCGGGGGTAAGGACTGAAGCTTTCTTT	CSVESGVRTEAFF
TRBJ1-3	NA	NA	TRBV7-2	TGTGCCAGCAGCTCGACAGCCGGAAACACCATATATTTT	CASSSTAGNTIYF
TRBJ2-7	TRBD1	NA	TRBV5-4	TGTGCCAGCAGGAGGGACAGGCTCTCCTACGAGCAGTACTTC	CASRRDRLSYEQYF
TRBJ1-1	NA	once	TRBV5-1	TGCGCCAGCAGCGCCCGGTTTGGCACTGAAGCTTTCTTT	CASSARFGTEAFF
TRBJ1-2	NA	once	TRBV30	TGTGCCTGGAGTGTAGAGGGTTCTAACTATGGCTACACCTTC	CAWSVEGSNYGYTF
TRBJ2-3	TRBD2	few	TRBV4-3	TGCGCCAGCAGCCAAGGTACTAGCGGGAACACAGATACGCAGTATTTT	CASSQGTSGNTDTQYF
TRBJ2-2	TRBD2	few	TRBV4-2	TGTGCCAGCAGCCAGCCCGTCAGGGGCCTAGCGGGGGGCAAAAACACCGGGGAGCTGTTTTTT	CASSQPVRGLAGGKNTGELFF
TRBJ2-1	TRBD2	NA	TRBV2	TGTGCCAGCACCTGGACTAGTTGGGACAATGAGCAGTTCTTC	CASTWTSWDNEQFF
TRBJ2-7	NA	NA	TRBV7-9	TGTGCCAGCAGCTTAGATTACCGGGGGTCCTACGAGCAGTACTTC	CASSLDYRGSYEQYF
TRBJ2-1	TRBD1	once	TRBV7-9	TGTGCCAGCAGCCGACTGGGTGGACAGGGGTTCCGGGGCAGCAATGAGCAGTTCTTC	CASSRLGGQGFRGSNEQFF
TRBJ2-7	TRBD2	NA	TRBV28	TGTGCCAGCAGTTTATCGGGGACGGGGGGGGGCGAGCAGTACTTC	CASSLSGTGGGEQYF
TRBJ1-2	NA	few	TRBV27	TGTGCCAGCAGTTTATCGGCAGGGAATGGCTACACCTTC	CASSLSAGNGYTF
TRBJ2-3	NA	few	TRBV29-1	TGCAGCGTCGAGAGGATGCGAGATACGCAGTATTTT	CSVERMRDTQYF
TRBJ1-2	TRBD1	NA	TRBV28	TGTGCCAGCAGTCCGCAGGACAGGGTTTATGGCTACACCTTC	CASSPQDRVYGYTF
TRBJ2-1	TRBD2	NA	TRBV7-2	TGTGCCAGCAGCCCCACCGGGACTAGCGGCTACAATGAGCAGTTCTTC	CASSPTGTSGYNEQFF
TRBJ2-2	TRBD1	NA	TRBV19	TGTGCCAGTAGTATGGGTGCGACAGGGTACACCGGGGAGCTGTTTTTT	CASSMGATGYTGELFF
TRBJ2-2	TRBD1	once	TRBV19	TGTGCCAGTAGAACCGGGACAGGGGTCCCCGGGGAGCTGTTTTTT	CASRTGTGVPGELFF
TRBJ2-3	NA	NA	TRBV7-6	TGTGCCAGCAGCTTAGCCAGCGGCACAGATACGCAGTATTTT	CASSLASGTDTQYF
TRBJ2-1	NA	few	TRBV4-3	TGCGCCAGCAGCCCCGACGGGTACAATGAGCAGTTCTTC	CASSPDGYNEQFF
TRBJ2-1	TRBD2	NA	TRBV4-3	TGCGCCAGCAGCCCACGACTAGCGGGAGGGAACTACAATGAGCAGTTCTTC	CASSPRLAGGNYNEQFF
TRBJ2-5	TRBD2	NA	TRBV27	TGTGCCAGCAGTTTATTGCGGGGGAGAGTACAAGAGACCCAGTACTTC	CASSLLRGRVQETQYF
TRBJ2-7	TRBD2	NA	TRBV5-4	TGTGCCAGCGCGGCTAGCGGGAGGGTGGTTAACGAGCAGTACTTC	CASAASGRVVNEQYF
TRBJ1-2	TRBD1	NA	TRBV28	TGTGCCAGCAGTTTCTCCGGGACAGGGGCGTCCTCGGGCGGCTACACCTTC	CASSFSGTGASSGGYTF
TRBJ1-5	NA	NA	TRBV6-5	TGTGCCAGCAGTTACGGCGGTTCCCAGCCCCAGCATTTT	CASSYGGSQPQHF
TRBJ2-3	NA	NA	TRBV6-6	TGTGCCAGCAGGGAATTGCTAGCGAGCACAGATACGCAGTATTTT	CASRELLASTDTQYF
TRBJ1-2	TRBD1	NA	TRBV6-5	TGTGCCACTATCATCGGGACAGGGGGCTATGGCTACACCTTC	CATIIGTGGYGYTF
TRBJ1-2	NA	once	TRBV6-5	TGTGCCAGCAGTGCACAGGGTCTGGAGGGCTACACCTTC	CASSAQGLEGYTF
TRBJ1-2	NA	NA	TRBV4-2	TGTGCCAGCAGCCAAGATTGGGTTGCCGACACGGCCTATGGCTACACCTTC	CASSQDWVADTAYGYTF
TRBJ1-2	TRBD1	NA	TRBV2	TGTGCCAGCAGTGAAATGAGGCAGGGGGCTCACTATGGCTACACCTTC	CASSEMRQGAHYGYTF
TRBJ1-5	NA	NA	TRBV29-1	TGCAGCGTTGGCGGGGAGGGCAATCAGCCCCAGCATTTT	CSVGGEGNQPQHF
TRBJ1-1	TRBD1	NA	TRBV18	TGTGCCAGCTCACCACAGTCCCCGGGACAGGTGAACACTGAAGCTTTCTTT	CASSPQSPGQVNTEAFF
TRBJ1-1	TRBD1	NA	TRBV9	TGTGCCAGCAGCGCAGGGACAGGGAACCCTTTAGTTTTCTTT	CASSAGTGNPLVFF
TRBJ2-3	TRBD1	NA	TRBV28	TGTGCCAGCAGTCCGGACAGGCGAGGAGATACGCAGTATTTT	CASSPDRRGDTQYF
TRBJ2-1	NA	NA	TRBV30	TGTGCCTGGAGTGTAGGGTTCTCAGGTCGCCGGGCAGGGTCATACAATGAGCAGTTCTTC	CAWSVGFSGRRAGSYNEQFF
TRBJ2-7	NA	few	TRBV1	TGCACCAGCAGTCGCAGGAAACCGCCACAGGGTTCCTACGAGCAGTACTTC	CTSSRRKPPQGSYEQYF
TRBJ2-1	TRBD1	NA	TRBV5-1	TGCGCCAGCAGCTTGTTCGGGACAGAGGACAATGAGCAGTTCTTC	CASSLFGTEDNEQFF
TRBJ1-2	TRBD1	NA	TRBV28	TGTGCCAGCAGACAATCAGGGGGGAGGGGCTACACCTTC	CASRQSGGRGYTF
TRBJ2-3	TRBD1	NA	TRBV5-1	TGCGCCAGCAGCTTGGAGACAGGGGTCAGAGATACGCAGTATTTT	CASSLETGVRDTQYF
TRBJ1-1	NA	once	TRBV6-1	TGTGCCAGCATTTCCCAGGGGACTGAAGCTTTCTTT	CASISQGTEAFF
TRBJ1-2	NA	NA	TRBV2	TGTGCCAGCAGTGAAGAGCGCCCTAACTATGGCTACACCTTC	CASSEERPNYGYTF
TRBJ2-3	NA	NA	TRBV29-1	TGCAGCGTTGGTGCCCAGGGCTTGCGCACAGATACGCAGTATTTT	CSVGAQGLRTDTQYF
TRBJ1-4	NA	NA	TRBV10-3	TGTGCCATCAGTGAGTCGATTCGGGCAACTAATGAAAAACTGTTTTTT	CAISESIRATNEKLFF
TRBJ2-7	NA	NA	TRBV11-2	TGTGCCAGCAGCTTAGAGTTCAGCTCCTACGAGCAGTACTTC	CASSLEFSSYEQYF
TRBJ1-2	TRBD1	NA	TRBV6-4	TGTGCCAGCAGTGACCTAAGAGACAGGGGGCAGGATGGCTACACCTTC	CASSDLRDRGQDGYTF
TRBJ2-7	TRBD2	NA	TRBV7-8	TGTGCCAGCAGCTTAGCACTAGCGGGAGGTAGAGGCTACGAGCAGTACTTC	CASSLALAGGRGYEQYF
TRBJ2-7	TRBD2	NA	TRBV7-2	TGTGCCAGCAGCTTACTAGCGGGCTCCTACGAGCAGTACTTC	CASSLLAGSYEQYF
TRBJ1-5	NA	few	TRBV7-9	TGTGCCAGCAGTTCACAGGACCACAATCAGCCCCAGCATTTT	CASSSQDHNQPQHF
TRBJ1-6	NA	NA	TRBV7-2	TGTGCCAGCAGCTTAGACGGTCGGTCACCCCTCCACTTT	CASSLDGRSPLHF
TRBJ1-2	NA	NA	TRBV6-1	TGTGCCAGCAGTGAAGACAGTTTCTATGGCTACACCTTC	CASSEDSFYGYTF